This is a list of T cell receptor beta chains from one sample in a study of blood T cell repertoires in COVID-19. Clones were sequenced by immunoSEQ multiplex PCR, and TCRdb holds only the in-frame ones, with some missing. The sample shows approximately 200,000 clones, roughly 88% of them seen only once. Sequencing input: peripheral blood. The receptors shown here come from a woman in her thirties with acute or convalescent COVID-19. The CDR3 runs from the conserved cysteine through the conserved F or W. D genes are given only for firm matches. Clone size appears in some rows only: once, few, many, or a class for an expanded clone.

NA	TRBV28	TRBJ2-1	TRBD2	TGTGCCAGCACCCTAGGGGGACTAGCGGGAGTTAATGAGCAGTTCTTC	CASTLGGLAGVNEQFF
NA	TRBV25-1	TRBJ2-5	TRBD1	TGTGCCAGCAGTGAATCAAGGGGGCGTCGGTATTATGAAGAGACCCAGTACTTC	CASSESRGRRYYEETQYF
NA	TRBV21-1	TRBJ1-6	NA	TGTGCCAGCAGCGGGCGCCCTGGACTGAATTCACCCCTCCACTTT	CASSGRPGLNSPLHF
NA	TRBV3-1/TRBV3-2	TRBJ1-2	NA	TGTGCCAGCAGCCATTCCGGGGTCTATGGCTACACCTTC	CASSHSGVYGYTF
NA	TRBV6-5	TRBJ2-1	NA	TGTGCCAGCAGTCCCACTAGGAATGAGCAGTTCTTC	CASSPTRNEQFF
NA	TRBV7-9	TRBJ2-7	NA	TGTGCCAGCAGCTTAGTTGAGGGCCTCGAGCAGTACTTC	CASSLVEGLEQYF
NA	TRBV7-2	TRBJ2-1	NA	TGTGCCAGCAGCCCAGAGCTGGGGGGGCAATATTATGAGCAGTTCTTC	CASSPELGGQYYEQFF
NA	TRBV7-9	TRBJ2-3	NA	TGTGCCAGCGTTGGTCAGAACCCTAGCACAGATACGCAGTATTTT	CASVGQNPSTDTQYF
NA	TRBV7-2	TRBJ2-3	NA	TGTGCCAGCAGCTCCACCAGAAATACGCAGTATTTT	CASSSTRNTQYF
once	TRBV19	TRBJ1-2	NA	TGTGCCAGTAGTATAACCTCCGCGGCAGGGCCCGGAGCTCTAGCCTTC	CASSITSAAGPGALAF
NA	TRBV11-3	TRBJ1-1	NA	TGTGCCAGCAGCTTAGATGGCACCAAAGCTTTCTTT	CASSLDGTKAFF
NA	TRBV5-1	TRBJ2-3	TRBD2	TGCGCCAGCAGCACCGGGACTAGCGGGAGTCTGAGCACAGATACGCAGTATTTT	CASSTGTSGSLSTDTQYF
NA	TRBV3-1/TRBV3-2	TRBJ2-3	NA	TGTGCCAGCGAGGCTAGCGGCACAGATACGCAGTATTTT	CASEASGTDTQYF
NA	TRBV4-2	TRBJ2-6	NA	TGTGCCAGCAGCCAAGCGTCGGGGTCTGGGGCCAACGTCCTGACTTTC	CASSQASGSGANVLTF
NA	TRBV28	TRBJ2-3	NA	TGTGCCAGCATCGAAGACACGTCCACAGATACGCAGTATTTT	CASIEDTSTDTQYF
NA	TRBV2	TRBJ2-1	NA	TGTGCCAGCAGTGACGGAGGCTCCTACAATGAGCAGTTCTTC	CASSDGGSYNEQFF
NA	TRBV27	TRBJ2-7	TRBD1	TGTGCCAGCAGTTTAAGAGGCGGAGGGACAGGGCCCCGGGGGTCTGATTACGAGCAGTACTTC	CASSLRGGGTGPRGSDYEQYF
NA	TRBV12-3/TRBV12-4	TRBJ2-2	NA	TGTGCCAGCAACTATGGTCTAACCGGGGAGCTGTTTTTT	CASNYGLTGELFF
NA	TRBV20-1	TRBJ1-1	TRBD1	TGCAGTGGAAGGGGGCCTATAGAAGCTTTCTTT	CSGRGPIEAFF
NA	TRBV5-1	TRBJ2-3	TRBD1	TGCGCCAGCAGCTTGGGGCAGGGGGCAGATACGCAGTATTTT	CASSLGQGADTQYF
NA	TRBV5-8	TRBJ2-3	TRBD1	TGTGCCAGCAGCTTGTCATCCGGGACAGGGGCAGATACGCAGTATTTT	CASSLSSGTGADTQYF
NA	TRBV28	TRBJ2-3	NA	TGTGCCAGCAAGGGGTGGGATACGCAGTATTTT	CASKGWDTQYF
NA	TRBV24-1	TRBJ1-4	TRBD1	TGTGCCACCAGTGATTCAGGACAGGGGGATGAAAAACTGTTTTTT	CATSDSGQGDEKLFF
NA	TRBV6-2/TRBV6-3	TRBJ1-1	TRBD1	TGTGCCAGCAGTTACATTGCCGGGACAGGGGATTCTTTCTTT	CASSYIAGTGDSFF
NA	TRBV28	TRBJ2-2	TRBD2	TGTGCCAGCAGCGGACTAGCGGGAGCTACCGGGGAGCTGTTTTTT	CASSGLAGATGELFF
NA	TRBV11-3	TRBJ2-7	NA	TGTGCCAGCAGCACTGCCCCAGGGACATACGAGCAGTACTTC	CASSTAPGTYEQYF
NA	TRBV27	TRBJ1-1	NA	TGTGCCAGCAGTTTATTCTCCCCCCGGGACACTGAAGCTTTCTTT	CASSLFSPRDTEAFF